This TCR beta chain was obtained from a study of PD-1 blockade in classical Hodgkin lymphoma. Looking at the study overall: Patients were treated with nivolumab at 3 mg/kg, and this was given intravenously every 2 weeks.

This table comes from immunoSEQ multiplex PCR, and its TCRdb copy is limited to in-frame clones, with some not included. The sample has roughly 90,000 clones, about 83% seen once; the top ten hold about 15%. The V gene's germline CDR1 is SQVTM and CDR2 ANQGSEA. This CDR3 region has 13 residues. This sample's time point: cycle 4 day 1 (C4D1), after 6 weeks of nivolumab. Each patient relapsed following autologous stem cell transplantation, and prior brentuximab vedotin exposure differed. Study-level findings and limits: Complete responders had baseline diversity similar to newly diagnosed patients. Significant TCR diversity gains by C4D1 occurred in CD4+ but not CD8+ cells.

Worth noting for this clone: Its antigen remains unknown.

This sequence originates from a human donor with classical Hodgkin lymphoma. J is TRBJ2-5 and V is TRBV29-1; TRBD2 matches 8 bases. Matching the DNA end better, TRBJ2-7 makes the J call doubtful. The source material was peripheral blood mononuclear cells (PBMCs), sampled before the fourth cycle of nivolumab. The CDR3 sequence is CSVRAAGVGEQYF. As DNA, the CDR3 is TGCAGCGTTCGGGCAGCGGGAGTCGGCGAGCAGTACTTC.